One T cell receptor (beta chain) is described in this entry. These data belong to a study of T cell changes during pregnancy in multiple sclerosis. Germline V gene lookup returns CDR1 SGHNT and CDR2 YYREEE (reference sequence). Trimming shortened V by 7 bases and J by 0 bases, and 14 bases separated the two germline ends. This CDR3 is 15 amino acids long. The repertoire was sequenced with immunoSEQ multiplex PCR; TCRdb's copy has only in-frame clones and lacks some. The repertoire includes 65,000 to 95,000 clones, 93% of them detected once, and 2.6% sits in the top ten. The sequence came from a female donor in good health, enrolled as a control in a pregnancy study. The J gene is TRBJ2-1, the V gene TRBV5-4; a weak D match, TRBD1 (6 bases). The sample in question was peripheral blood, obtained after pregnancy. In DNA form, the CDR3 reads TGTGCCAGCGGGGGCCAGGGGAGCTCCTACAATGAGCAGTTCTTC. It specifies CASGGQGSSYNEQFF.